Below, 26 T cell receptor beta chains from the same sample are listed, as sequenced in a study of blood T cell repertoires in COVID-19. Profiling relied on immunoSEQ multiplex PCR, and the TCRdb table lists in-frame clones only, not all of them. The sample carries approximately 260,000 clones, roughly 80% recorded once. Sequenced: peripheral blood. These receptors all stem from a woman aged 80 or over with active or convalescent COVID-19.

Worth noting for this clone: Other DNA sequences in the same sample also yield this CDR3. The chain has TRBV10-3 and TRBJ1-1; D unresolved. Trimming took off 0 bases at V and 5 bases at J, with 7 bases between the two ends. The CDR3 extends over 13 amino acids. In germline, CDR1 is ENHRY, CDR2 SYGVKD. CDR3 nucleotides: TGTGCCATCAGTGAGTCCGGCGGAACTGAAGCTTTCTTT. This translates into CAISESGGTEAFF.

The rearrangement joins TRBV10-2 to TRBJ1-1; a possible D gene is TRBD1 (6 bases). V was clipped by 5 bases and J by 2 bases, with 12 bases between them. The germline V gene has CDR1 WSHSY and CDR2 SAAADI. The CDR3 runs 14 residues. The CDR3 loop reads CASSLGGTNTEAFF. In nucleotides, the CDR3 is TGCGCCAGCAGTTTAGGGGGAACTAACACTGAAGCTTTCTTT.

This clone appeared once. The chain joins TRBV27 to TRBJ1-1; a possible D gene is TRBD1 (6 bases). CDR3 length: 13 residues. V was trimmed by 6 bases and J by 3 bases, leaving 11 bases between them. The V gene's germline CDR1 is MNHEY and CDR2 SMNVEV (reference sequence). CDR3 coding DNA: TGTGCCAGCAGGAAGGACAGATACACTGAAGCTTTCTTT. Translated, it gives CASRKDRYTEAFF.

V gene TRBV3-1 (or the pseudogene TRBV3-2) combines with J gene TRBJ1-1; a possible D gene is TRBD1 (6 bases). Germline V gives CDR1 LGHDT, CDR2 YNNKEL (reference sequence). V shed 1 base and J shed 7 bases, with 13 bases lying between them. The CDR3 spans 14 residues. CDR3 region: CASSQGRGGGEAFF. CDR3 coding DNA: TGTGCCAGCAGCCAAGGAAGGGGAGGGGGTGAAGCTTTCTTT.

The gene calls are TRBV5-4 and TRBJ2-3; a possible D gene is TRBD2 (5 bases). V lost 5 bases and J 0 bases, leaving 13 bases between the germline ends. The germline V gene has CDR1 SGHNT and CDR2 YYREEE (reference sequence). CDR3 length equals 15 residues. CDR3 protein: CASSSPQRSTDTQYF. CDR3 bases: TGTGCCAGCAGTTCACCGCAGCGGAGCACAGATACGCAGTATTTT.

The J gene is TRBJ2-7, the V gene TRBV10-2; tentative D call: TRBD2 (6 bases). Trimming took 10 bases from V and 0 from J, leaving 13 bases between them. The germline V gene encodes CDR1 WSHSY and CDR2 SAAADI. The CDR3 runs to 13 residues. The CDR3 protein is CATKEGSSYEQYF. Written as DNA, the CDR3 is TGCGCCACCAAGGAGGGGAGCTCCTACGAGCAGTACTTC.

The rearrangement joins TRBV21-1 to TRBJ2-5; no DNA check was done on the table's D call, TRBD2. TRBV21-1 is labeled a pseudogene. The CDR3 is 18 residues long. CDR3 region: CASSKKFLGGGGQKTQYF. The DNA for the CDR3 is TGTGCCAGCAGCAAAAAGTTTCTTGGGGGAGGAGGGCAGAAGACCCAGTACTTC.

The V gene is TRBV6-6, the J gene TRBJ1-2, with TRBD1 identical over 9 bases. There are 14 residues in the CDR3. Germline values: CDR1 MNHNY, CDR2 SVGAGI (reference sequence). V gave up 5 bases and J gave up 7 bases; unmatched junction bases: 8. Written as DNA, the CDR3 is TGTGCCAGCAGTACGGAACAGGGGGCCTCTGGCTACACCTTC. Its translation is CASSTEQGASGYTF.

The V and J genes are TRBV19 and TRBJ1-1, with a possible D match to TRBD1 (5 bases). Germline V lookup: CDR1 LNHDA, CDR2 SQIVND (reference sequence). V lost 0 bases to trimming and J lost 6 bases, with 14 bases between them. This CDR3 is 15 amino acids long. CDR3 DNA: TGTGCCAGTAGTATAGACCCCATGACGGGGGCTGAAGCTTTCTTT. The encoded protein is CASSIDPMTGAEAFF.

The chain recombines TRBV9 with TRBJ1-4, with TRBD1 matching over 10 bases. The CDR3 totals 15 residues. After removal of 3 bases from V and 6 bases from J, the junction contained 5 bases not matched to a gene. Germline V gives CDR1 SGDLS, CDR2 YYNGEE. The DNA of the CDR3 is TGTGCCAGCAGCGAGGGACAGGGGCGGGATGAAAAACTGTTTTTT. Encoded protein: CASSEGQGRDEKLFF.

The chain links TRBV7-2 to TRBJ1-1; D gene unclear. Germline V CDR1 and CDR2: SGHTA, FQGNSA. Trimming stripped 3 bases from V and 3 bases from J, with 11 bases between. The CDR3 contains 14 residues. CDR3 nucleotides: TGTGCCAGCAGCTTTGCGTGGAGGGACACTGAAGCTTTCTTT. Translating it yields CASSFAWRDTEAFF.

The chain uses TRBV12-3 or TRBV12-4 and TRBJ1-5, with 9 bases fitting TRBD1. The CDR3 sequence is 12 residues long. J gave up 7 bases and V 6 bases, and 1 base lay outside the gene matches. The CDR3 region is CASRDRGQPQHF. As DNA, the CDR3 is TGTGCCAGCAGGGACAGGGGACAGCCCCAGCATTTT.

The gene calls are TRBV3-1 (or the pseudogene TRBV3-2) and TRBJ1-1, with a tentative D call TRBD1 (6 bases). Germline V CDR1 and CDR2: LGHDT, YNNKEL (reference sequence). Between the trimmed V and J ends, which lost 4 bases and 5 bases, there was a span of 14 bases. The CDR3 has 14 residues. In nucleotides, the CDR3 is TGTGCCAGCAGCCCTCGTGGGGGCGGGACTGAAGCTTTCTTT. Translation gives CASSPRGGGTEAFF.

This chain links TRBV2 with TRBJ1-5, with 7 bases identical to TRBD1. Germline CDR1 reads SNHLY; CDR2 reads FYNNEI. The V gene end was trimmed by 7 bases and the J gene end by 4 bases; junction bases not matched to a gene: 4. The CDR3 runs to 13 residues. The chain's CDR3 is CASTGDRNQPQHF. The CDR3, as DNA: TGTGCCAGCACCGGGGACAGAAATCAGCCCCAGCATTTT.

The V call is TRBV7-2, the J call TRBJ1-2; 8 bases are a match to TRBD1. Germline V gene data show CDR1 as SGHTA and CDR2 as FQGNSA. J gave up 8 bases and V 5 bases, and 10 bases lay outside the gene matches. CDR3 length: 14 amino acids. The CDR3 region has the DNA TGTGCCAGCAGCCATGGACAGGGCGCGCCAGGCTACACCTTC. Protein: CASSHGQGAPGYTF.

The chain uses TRBV5-4 and TRBJ2-7, with D maybe TRBD1 (5 bases). The CDR3 sequence is 14 residues long. Trimming removed 4 bases from V and 5 bases from J, with 16 bases in between. The germline V gene encodes CDR1 SGHNT and CDR2 YYREEE (reference sequence). In DNA, the CDR3 is TGTGCCAGCAGCCTATCCAGGGTAGTAGACGAGCAGTACTTC. As protein: CASSLSRVVDEQYF.

This clone was seen only a few times. The rearrangement uses TRBV9 and TRBJ1-4; D call uncertain. V was pared by 4 bases and J by 3 bases, with 16 bases between. The CDR3 length is 16 residues. Germline V gene sequence: CDR1 SGDLS, CDR2 YYNGEE. CDR3 region: CASSPGRAAANEKLFF. The CDR3 DNA reads as TGTGCCAGCAGCCCCGGGAGGGCCGCAGCTAATGAAAAACTGTTTTTT.

CDR3 amino acids: CANRGAESSYNSPLHF. As DNA, the CDR3 is TGTGCCAACCGCGGGGCCGAAAGCTCCTATAATTCACCCCTCCACTTT. V usage is TRBV6-4 and J usage is TRBJ1-6; maybe TRBD1 (5 bases). Trimming removed 10 bases from V and 0 bases from J, with 16 bases in between. CDR1 is MRHNA and CDR2 is SNTAGT in the germline V gene. The CDR3 is made up of 16 amino acids.

V is TRBV28 and J is TRBJ1-5; D is possibly TRBD1 (5 bases). V lost 7 bases, J lost 6 bases, and 22 bases lay in between. CDR3 length: 16 amino acids. CDR1 MDHEN and CDR2 SYDVKM come from the germline V gene. CDR3 DNA: TGTGCCAGCACCCCCGGGGGGAAGGGTTTGGGTCAGCCCCAGCATTTT. Its translation is CASTPGGKGLGQPQHF.

J is TRBJ2-3 and V is TRBV11-2; possible D gene TRBD2, 5 bases. The CDR3 spans 15 residues. Germline CDR1 and CDR2: SGHAT and FQNNGV. V lost 3 bases, J lost 0 bases, and 10 bases lay in between. CDR3 sequence: CASSFFGSSTDTQYF. The CDR3 DNA sequence: TGTGCCAGCAGCTTTTTTGGGAGTAGCACAGATACGCAGTATTTT.

CDR3 amino acids: CASSYERQGYGYTF. For the CDR3, the DNA is TGTGCCAGCAGTTACGAGCGACAGGGATATGGCTACACCTTC. The chain is built from TRBV6-5 and TRBJ1-2; 7 bases fit TRBD1. The CDR3 contains 14 residues. Losses at the gene ends were 2 bases for V and 5 bases for J; bases not matched to a gene: 5. Germline V lookup: CDR1 MNHEY, CDR2 SVGAGI.

The chain couples TRBV5-1 to TRBJ1-1, with D perhaps TRBD1 (6 bases). Germline V gene data show CDR1 as SGHRS and CDR2 as YFSETQ. The length of the CDR3 is 14 residues. V lost 4 bases to trimming and J lost 1 base, with 11 bases between them. CDR3 in DNA: TGCGCCAGCAGCCAAATACAGGGGAACACTGAAGCTTTCTTT. The encoded protein is CASSQIQGNTEAFF.

In nucleotides, the CDR3 is TGTGCCAGCAGTTTCCCAGTAAACACCGGGGAGCTGTTTTTT. Its translation: CASSFPVNTGELFF. The chain couples TRBV28 to TRBJ2-2, with D unclear. The CDR3 runs to 14 residues. Germline CDR1 and CDR2: MDHEN and SYDVKM. V lost 3 bases and J 2 bases, leaving 7 bases between the germline ends.

The genes are TRBV28 and TRBJ1-2; 10 bases agree with TRBD1. Germline loops: CDR1 MDHEN, CDR2 SYDVKM. There are 15 residues in the CDR3. V lost 5 bases, J lost 6 bases, and 9 bases stayed unmatched. The CDR3 spells CASSPASGTGDGYTF. CDR3 DNA: TGTGCCAGCAGTCCCGCCTCCGGGACAGGGGATGGCTACACCTTC.

The chain combines TRBV7-2 with TRBJ2-7; D gene unclear. Germline V lookup: CDR1 SGHTA, CDR2 FQGNSA. The CDR3 has 13 amino acids. The germline V and J ends were trimmed by 1 base and 0 bases, with 4 bases remaining between them. The CDR3, as DNA: TGTGCCAGCAGCTTAGTTAACTCCTACGAGCAGTACTTC. Translation: CASSLVNSYEQYF.

The table lists this clone with a count of one. The chain links TRBV3-1 (or the pseudogene TRBV3-2) to TRBJ1-1; 9 bases align to TRBD1. Germline V lookup: CDR1 LGHDT, CDR2 YNNKEL (reference sequence). V shed 4 bases and J 6 bases; nucleotides not matched to a gene: 15. This CDR3 has 17 amino acids. In DNA form, the CDR3 reads TGTGCCAGCAGCCCGGGACAGGGAAGGGGAACCTCCTCTGAAGCTTTCTTT. This sequence encodes CASSPGQGRGTSSEAFF.